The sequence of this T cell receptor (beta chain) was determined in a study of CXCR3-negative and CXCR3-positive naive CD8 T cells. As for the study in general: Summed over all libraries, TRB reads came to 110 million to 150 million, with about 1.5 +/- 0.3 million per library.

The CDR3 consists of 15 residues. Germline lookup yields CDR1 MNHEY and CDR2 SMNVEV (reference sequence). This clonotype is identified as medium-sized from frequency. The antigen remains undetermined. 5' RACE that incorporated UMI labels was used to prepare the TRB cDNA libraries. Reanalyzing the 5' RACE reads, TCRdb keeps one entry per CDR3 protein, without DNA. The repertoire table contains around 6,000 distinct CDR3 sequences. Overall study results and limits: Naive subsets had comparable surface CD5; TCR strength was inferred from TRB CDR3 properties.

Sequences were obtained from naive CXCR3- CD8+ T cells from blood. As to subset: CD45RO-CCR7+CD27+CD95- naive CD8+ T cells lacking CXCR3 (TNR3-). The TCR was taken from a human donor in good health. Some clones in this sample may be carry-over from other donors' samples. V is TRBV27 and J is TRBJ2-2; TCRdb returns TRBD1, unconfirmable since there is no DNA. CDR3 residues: CASSLSLGPGGELFF.